A single sample is the source of the 5 T cell receptor beta chains below, sequenced in a study of OX40 agonist ivuxolimab in advanced cancers. Produced via immunoSEQ multiplex PCR; TCRdb's table is partial and in-frame only. The table includes about 100,000 clones, around nine tenths detected once. Sample: CD4+ or CD8+ T cells sorted from blood, taken in a trial of the OX40 agonist ivuxolimab. All receptors derive from an adult with an advanced solid tumor such as melanoma, head and neck, liver or kidney cancer.

The chain uses TRBV9 and TRBJ2-1; 7 bases match TRBD2. With 0 bases clipped from V and 6 bases from J, the junction kept 3 bases outside the gene matches. There are 14 residues in the CDR3. Germline-derived CDR1 and CDR2 are SGDLS and YYNGEE. Here the CDR3 reads CASSVGASGNEQFF. CDR3 bases: TGTGCCAGCAGCGTAGGAGCTAGCGGCAATGAGCAGTTCTTC.

The gene calls are TRBV6-4 and TRBJ2-7; tentatively, D is TRBD1 (6 bases). V lost 8 bases and J 2 bases, leaving 25 bases between the germline ends. Germline CDR1 reads MRHNA; CDR2 reads SNTAGT. The CDR3 runs 17 residues. Here the CDR3 DNA reads TGTGCCAGCGACGCCTGGAACATAGGACAGCTGACCTACGAGCAGTACTTC. Translation: CASDAWNIGQLTYEQYF.

The gene calls are TRBV6-1 and TRBJ2-3; TRBD2 might be the D (5 bases). This CDR3 has 15 residues. Trimming pared 2 bases from V and 4 bases from J, leaving 13 bases between. Per the germline V gene, CDR1 is MNHNS and CDR2 is SASEGT. This chain's CDR3 is CASSERVLGADTQYF. CDR3 sequence (DNA): TGTGCCAGCAGTGAACGGGTATTGGGAGCAGATACGCAGTATTTT.

The rearrangement joins TRBV6-6 to TRBJ1-3, with 11 bases aligning to TRBD1. Germline V gene lookup returns CDR1 MNHNY and CDR2 SVGAGI (reference sequence). CDR3 length equals 16 residues. Trimming removed 6 bases from V and 3 bases from J; junction bases left unmatched: 7. CDR3 bases: TGTGCCAGCAGGGACCGGGACAGGGGGAATGGAAACACCATATATTTT. The encoded protein is CASRDRDRGNGNTIYF.

The rearrangement joins TRBV29-1 to TRBJ2-5; TRBD2 aligns across 7 bases. Germline-derived CDR1 and CDR2 are SQVTM and ANQGSEA. V was pared by 4 bases and J by 6 bases, with 8 bases of the junction left unmatched. There are 13 residues in the CDR3. The CDR3 reads CSVARGGSQTQYF. DNA for the CDR3: TGCAGCGTTGCGCGGGGAGGGAGTCAGACCCAGTACTTC.